This T cell receptor beta chain stems from a study of cytomegalovirus exposure and HLA in healthy donors. The PCR ran on 60 Vbeta and 13 Jbeta primers. Method: immunoSEQ multiplex PCR; TCRdb's copy keeps in-frame clones and lacks some. The sample records more than 200,000 clones, roughly 79% being singletons. Study results and caveats: A later analysis linked a missense DCLRE1C variant to TCR beta V- and J-gene trimming. Sequencing likely generated an artifact that appeared as a cluster of highly shared sequence variants. Earlier analysis looked at TCR beta V segments, and most were productive about 87% or about 30% of the time.

The germline CDR1 and CDR2 sequences are SGHDN and FVKESK. The CDR3 spans 13 residues. The germline V and J ends were trimmed by 6 bases and 3 bases, with 11 bases remaining between them. A remark on this clone: Antigen specificity is unknown.

The chain combines TRBV14 with TRBJ1-1, with a tentative D call TRBD1 (6 bases). The sequenced sample consisted of PBMCs. This TCR was sampled from a young man in good health and CMV-seronegative. CDR3 DNA: TGTGCCAGCAGTAAACAGGGTTACACTGAAGCTTTCTTT. It is translated as CASSKQGYTEAFF.